The rows below give T cell receptor beta chains drawn from one sample of a study of cytomegalovirus exposure and HLA in healthy donors. Repertoires were generated with immunoSEQ multiplex PCR, while TCRdb's copy carries only in-frame clones and drops some. The sample consists of 150,000 to 200,000 clones, more than 80% of them appearing once. Material for sequencing was PBMCs. Receptor source: a boy younger than 18 in good health and CMV-seronegative. Each CDR3 is given with its conserved first and last residue. D genes are given only for firm matches. Clone size is stated in some rows and not others, as once, few, many or a class when expanded.

v_call	j_call	d_call	clone_size	cdr3_aa	cdr3_nt
TRBV6-5	TRBJ1-5	.	.	CASRRAPNQPQHF	TGTGCCAGCAGGCGGGCTCCGAATCAGCCCCAGCATTTT
TRBV18	TRBJ2-7	.	few	CASSPPATYEQYF	TGTGCCAGCTCACCACCAGCTACCTACGAGCAGTACTTC
TRBV5-1	TRBJ2-7	TRBD2	few	CASAPGLAGYEQYF	TGCGCCAGCGCTCCTGGACTAGCCGGCTACGAGCAGTACTTC
TRBV25-1	TRBJ2-2	TRBD2	.	CASTSGTNTGELFF	TGTGCCAGCACCAGCGGGACGAACACCGGGGAGCTGTTTTTT
TRBV6-6	TRBJ2-7	TRBD2	.	CASSYPSGGLSYEQYF	TGTGCCAGCAGTTACCCGTCGGGAGGCCTCTCCTACGAGCAGTACTTC
TRBV6-5	TRBJ1-4	.	.	CASSYYGGGEKLFF	TGTGCCAGCAGTTATTACGGGGGGGGCGAAAAACTGTTTTTT
TRBV27	TRBJ2-1	TRBD2	.	CASSRSSGGNEQFF	TGTGCCAGCAGTAGGTCTAGCGGGGGCAATGAGCAGTTCTTC
TRBV4-2	TRBJ2-7	TRBD1	.	CASSQDTGDEQYF	TGTGCCAGCAGCCAAGACACAGGGGACGAGCAGTACTTC
TRBV4-1	TRBJ2-3	TRBD2	.	CASSQSWGTSGGAGDTQYF	TGCGCCAGCAGCCAATCTTGGGGGACTAGCGGGGGGGCTGGAGATACGCAGTATTTT
TRBV4-1	TRBJ1-2	TRBD1	.	CASSQTQTGDNYGYTF	TGCGCCAGCAGCCAAACGCAGACAGGGGATAACTATGGCTACACCTTC
TRBV6-5	TRBJ1-2	TRBD1	.	CASSRTGVNYGYTF	TGTGCCAGCAGTCGGACAGGGGTCAACTATGGCTACACCTTC
TRBV6-6	TRBJ2-7	TRBD2	few	CASSSGASGAGYEQYF	TGTGCCAGCAGTTCCGGGGCTAGCGGGGCAGGATACGAGCAGTACTTC
TRBV6-1	TRBJ2-7	TRBD1	.	CASSSGQGTYEQYF	TGTGCCAGCAGTTCGGGACAGGGGACCTACGAGCAGTACTTC
TRBV9	TRBJ1-4	TRBD1	.	CASSAETGDGEKLFF	TGTGCCAGCAGCGCAGAGACAGGGGATGGCGAAAAACTGTTTTTT
TRBV11-3	TRBJ2-7	.	.	CASSSWGGEPYEQYF	TGTGCCAGCAGCAGTTGGGGTGGGGAGCCCTACGAGCAGTACTTC
TRBV7-8	TRBJ1-2	TRBD1	.	CASSLARTGAYYGYTF	TGTGCCAGCAGCTTAGCCAGGACAGGGGCCTACTATGGCTACACCTTC
TRBV11-2	TRBJ1-2	TRBD1	.	CASSHIQGVLYGYTF	TGTGCCAGCAGTCACATTCAGGGGGTTCTCTATGGCTACACCTTC
TRBV27	TRBJ1-4	.	.	CARQKGGSLEKLFF	TGTGCCAGGCAAAAAGGAGGCAGTCTTGAAAAACTGTTTTTT
TRBV11-2	TRBJ2-3	.	.	CASSWQISTDTQYF	TGTGCCAGCAGCTGGCAGATAAGCACAGATACGCAGTATTTT
TRBV6-1	TRBJ1-5	.	once	CASRETGNNQPQHF	TGTGCCAGCAGGGAAACAGGGAACAATCAGCCCCAGCATTTT
TRBV9	TRBJ2-2	TRBD1	once	CASSAAGTGGGKTGELFF	TGTGCCAGCAGCGCTGCTGGGACAGGGGGCGGAAAAACCGGGGAGCTGTTTTTT
TRBV11-2	TRBJ2-7	.	.	CASSLLEQYF	TGTGCCAGCAGCTTACTCGAGCAGTACTTC
TRBV30	TRBJ2-2	.	.	CAWSLDPRATGELFF	TGTGCCTGGAGTTTAGATCCCCGTGCAACCGGGGAGCTGTTTTTT
TRBV14	TRBJ2-7	.	.	CASSQVPKDNGASREQYF	TGTGCCAGCAGCCAAGTGCCGAAGGATAACGGTGCTAGCCGCGAGCAGTACTTC
TRBV9	TRBJ2-7	TRBD1	.	CASSASQGPSYEQYF	TGTGCCAGCAGCGCATCACAGGGGCCATCCTACGAGCAGTACTTC
TRBV11-3	TRBJ2-7	.	.	CASSWAGTARDEQYF	TGTGCCAGCAGCTGGGCCGGGACTGCGAGGGACGAGCAGTACTTC
TRBV19	TRBJ1-2	TRBD1	.	CASLKPGTGRGYTF	TGTGCCAGTCTAAAACCCGGGACAGGGCGTGGCTACACCTTC
TRBV7-2	TRBJ1-3	.	.	CASSLQTNSGNTIYF	TGTGCCAGCAGCCTTCAGACAAACTCTGGAAACACCATATATTTT
TRBV5-6	TRBJ2-5	.	.	CASSLRRKNLYQETQYF	TGTGCCAGCAGCCTAAGGAGGAAGAACCTGTACCAAGAGACCCAGTACTTC
TRBV4-1	TRBJ1-4	.	.	CASSQVRGMVGGEKLFF	TGCGCCAGCAGCCAAGTGAGAGGGATGGTAGGAGGGGAAAAACTGTTTTTT
TRBV2	TRBJ1-4	.	.	CASSRGLNEKLFF	TGTGCCAGCAGTAGGGGCCTTAATGAAAAACTGTTTTTT
TRBV7-9	TRBJ1-2	.	.	CASSVMLYGYTF	TGTGCCAGCAGCGTGATGCTATATGGCTACACCTTC
TRBV11-3	TRBJ2-7	.	.	CASSACRVGEQYF	TGTGCCAGCAGCGCCTGCAGGGTCGGGGAGCAGTACTTC
TRBV6-6	TRBJ1-1	.	.	CASSYSGVGTEAFF	TGTGCCAGCAGTTACTCCGGGGTGGGCACTGAAGCTTTCTTT
TRBV19	TRBJ1-2	TRBD1	.	CASSDRGDYGYTF	TGTGCCAGTAGTGACAGGGGCGACTATGGCTACACCTTC
TRBV5-4	TRBJ1-1	TRBD1	.	CASSAGTGGNTEAFF	TGTGCCAGCAGCGCTGGAACAGGGGGCAACACTGAAGCTTTCTTT
TRBV11-3	TRBJ1-2	.	.	CASSSGTAGVSDGYTF	TGTGCCAGCAGCTCCGGAACCGCGGGGGTTAGTGATGGCTACACCTTC
TRBV11-3	TRBJ2-3	TRBD1	.	CASSPTGGTDTQYF	TGTGCCAGCAGCCCGACAGGGGGCACAGATACGCAGTATTTT
TRBV6-5	TRBJ2-7	.	.	CASSYGGMSSYEQYF	TGTGCCAGCAGTTACGGCGGGATGAGCTCCTACGAGCAGTACTTC
TRBV7-2	TRBJ1-2	.	.	CASSLVGSSYGYTF	TGTGCCAGCAGCTTAGTGGGGAGTTCCTATGGCTACACCTTC
TRBV18	TRBJ1-4	TRBD1	.	CASSPGQGGEKLFF	TGTGCCAGCTCTCCGGGACAGGGTGGTGAAAAACTGTTTTTT
TRBV30	TRBJ1-4	.	once	CAWSNTVNGEKLFF	TGTGCCTGGAGTAATACAGTAAATGGTGAAAAACTGTTTTTT
TRBV7-8	TRBJ1-1	TRBD1	once	CASSLDRGEYTEAFF	TGTGCCAGCAGCTTAGACAGGGGAGAGTACACTGAAGCTTTCTTT
TRBV2	TRBJ1-5	.	.	CASSAQQGYNQPQHF	TGTGCCAGCAGTGCCCAACAGGGATACAATCAGCCCCAGCATTTT